Sequencing of this T cell receptor (beta chain) was carried out in a study of T cell repertoires in cytomegalovirus infection. Study-level background: In public TCR beta signatures, there were indications of both CMV infection and matching HLA type.

The germline V and J ends were trimmed by 1 base and 10 bases, with 14 bases remaining between them. Germline lookup yields CDR1 SEHNR and CDR2 FQNEAQ (reference sequence). The length of the CDR3 is 14 residues. Each CDR3 protein gets one entry after TCRdb re-called the reads with MiXCR. The sample records about 300,000 distinct CDR3 sequences, around 9.1% being singletons. This clonotype was observed at least ten times. J is TRBJ2-1 and V is TRBV7-9; D may be TRBD2 (5 bases). The source material was PBMCs. This clonotype was sampled from a human donor in good health (CMV status not recorded). Some clones in this sample may be carry-over from other donors' samples. CDR3 loop: CASSLGSTREEQFF. DNA for the CDR3: TGTGCCAGCAGCTTAGGCTCCACTAGAGAGGAGCAGTTCTTC.